What follows are 22 T cell receptor beta chains derived from one specimen sequenced in a study of CD8+ T cells in alopecia areata. Extracted from the samples, RNA was reverse transcribed into cDNA to serve as the sequencing template. Only in-frame clones appear in the TCRdb table, and some are missing; sequencing was by immunoSEQ multiplex PCR. The sample gives approximately 140,000 clones, 80% to 90% of which show up once; roughly 25% is in the top ten. As for treatment: oral pan-JAK inhibitor, 5-10 mg twice daily. Sample: CD8+ T cells sorted from blood, taken at week 4, from a patient treated with tofacitinib. The receptor set was obtained from a human donor with alopecia areata.

In its sample, this clone was seen a few times. The CDR3 DNA sequence: TGTGCCAGCAGTTTGGGACAGGGGATCCACGAGCAGTACTTC. This encodes CASSLGQGIHEQYF. The chain is built from TRBV27 and TRBJ2-7; TRBD1 aligns across 10 bases. The CDR3 contains 14 residues. CDR1 is MNHEY and CDR2 is SMNVEV in the germline V gene (reference sequence). Trimming cost V 3 bases and J 5 bases; bases outside gene matches: 4.

The V call is TRBV7-2, the J call TRBJ2-7; weak D call: TRBD2 (5 bases). There are 14 residues in the CDR3. Trimming left V 5 bases short and J 2 bases short, with 13 bases between. CDR1 SGHTA and CDR2 FQGNSA come from the germline V gene. CDR3 DNA: TGTGCCAGCAGCCCCCGGGGAAGAGCCTACGAGCAGTACTTC. Its protein is CASSPRGRAYEQYF.

This clone occurred many times. This sequence joins TRBV11-3 and TRBJ2-5; perhaps D is TRBD1 or TRBD2 (6 bases each). Trimming shortened V by 0 bases and J by 5 bases, and 16 bases separated the two germline ends. The CDR3 runs to 16 residues. The germline CDR1 and CDR2 sequences are SGHNT and YENEEA. The CDR3 sequence is CASSLEFWGAEETQYF. CDR3 coding DNA: TGTGCCAGCAGCTTAGAGTTTTGGGGGGCCGAGGAGACCCAGTACTTC.

V gene TRBV13 combines with J gene TRBJ2-1; D may be TRBD2 (5 bases). The CDR3 consists of 13 residues. The V gene lost 5 bases and the J gene lost 6 bases, with 11 bases spanning the gap. Germline V CDR1 and CDR2: PRHDT, FYEKMQ (reference sequence). The CDR3 DNA is TGTGCCAGCAGCCCAGAGGGCATCAATGAGCAGTTCTTC. Translating gives CASSPEGINEQFF.

The J gene is TRBJ2-3, the V gene TRBV27, with D perhaps TRBD1 (6 bases). Germline V gives CDR1 MNHEY, CDR2 SMNVEV (reference sequence). Between the trimmed V and J ends, which lost 7 bases and 8 bases, there was a span of 13 bases. CDR3 size: 12 residues. In nucleotides, the CDR3 is TGTGCCAGCACTTCAGGGGTCAGTACGCAGTATTTT. This translates into CASTSGVSTQYF.

Only a few counts were recorded for this clone. The chain is built from TRBV6-1 and TRBJ1-1; perhaps TRBD1 as D (6 bases). V lost 5 bases and J 7 bases, leaving 11 bases between the germline ends. Germline V gives CDR1 MNHNS, CDR2 SASEGT. The length of the CDR3 is 12 residues. For the CDR3, the DNA is TGTGCCAGCAGTTATGGAGGGGGTGAAGCTTTCTTT. Its translation is CASSYGGGEAFF.

The J gene is TRBJ1-2, the V gene TRBV27; TRBD1 is a possible D gene (5 bases). The CDR3 is 17 amino acids. Trimming cost V 6 bases and J 3 bases, with 23 bases left between them. Germline V gives CDR1 MNHEY, CDR2 SMNVEV (reference sequence). CDR3 coding DNA: TGTGCCAGCAGCCGACAGTACCTGCAGTCGGCTTACTATGGCTACACCTTC. It specifies CASSRQYLQSAYYGYTF.

This clone was counted a few times. J is TRBJ2-7 and V is TRBV7-9; no clear D gene. CDR1 SEHNR and CDR2 FQNEAQ come from the germline V gene (reference sequence). This CDR3 contains 14 residues. The V end was cut by 5 bases, the J end by 3 bases, with 14 bases between. The CDR3 is CASSPQAGRYEQYF. CDR3 bases: TGTGCCAGCAGCCCTCAGGCAGGACGCTACGAGCAGTACTTC.

The CDR3 spells CASSLEAGDYGYTF. The CDR3 nucleotides read TGCGCCAGCAGCTTGGAGGCAGGGGACTATGGCTACACCTTC. The chain combines TRBV5-1 with TRBJ1-2; possibly TRBD1 for D (6 bases). This CDR3 is built from 14 residues. The germline V gene has CDR1 SGHRS and CDR2 YFSETQ. Trimming stripped 0 bases from V and 3 bases from J, with 9 bases between.

The chain employs TRBV11-1 and TRBJ2-3; a weak D match, TRBD1 (6 bases). V was shortened by 5 bases and J by 3 bases, with 21 bases between the two germline ends. The germline V gene encodes CDR1 SGHAT and CDR2 FQDESV (reference sequence). CDR3 length equals 17 residues. This CDR3 is CASSPSPGQRLTDTQYF. The DNA of the CDR3 is TGTGCCAGCAGCCCCTCCCCGGGACAAAGGTTGACAGATACGCAGTATTTT.

This chain links TRBV7-9 with TRBJ2-6; 10 positions match TRBD2. V shed 2 bases and J 0 bases; nucleotides not matched to a gene: 4. This CDR3 region has 18 residues. CDR1 is SEHNR and CDR2 is FQNEAQ in the germline V gene (reference sequence). CDR3 sequence (DNA): TGTGCCAGCAGCTTAACAGCGGGGGGGCTCTCTGGGGCCAACGTCCTGACTTTC. It encodes CASSLTAGGLSGANVLTF.

The V call is TRBV6-5, the J call TRBJ2-1, with 7 bases matching TRBD2. The CDR3 extends over 15 amino acids. Germline V gene data show CDR1 as MNHEY and CDR2 as SVGAGI. The trim removed 7 bases at V and 5 bases at J, leaving 11 bases unmatched. The CDR3 here is CASTLSGGTHNEQFF. The CDR3 coding sequence is TGTGCCAGCACCCTATCCGGGGGGACCCACAATGAGCAGTTCTTC.

The gene calls are TRBV9 and TRBJ2-7; D is perhaps TRBD1 (6 bases). Trimming took off 0 bases at V and 3 bases at J, with 10 bases between the two ends. Germline V gene sequence: CDR1 SGDLS, CDR2 YYNGEE. The CDR3 runs 14 residues. The CDR3 DNA follows: TGTGCCAGCAGCGTAGACAGGGATGTCTACGAGCAGTACTTC. Amino acids: CASSVDRDVYEQYF.

The J gene is TRBJ1-5, the V gene TRBV4-1; D might be TRBD1 (5 bases). The CDR3 consists of 13 residues. Per the germline V gene, CDR1 is MGHRA and CDR2 is YSYEKL. Trimming took off 2 bases at V and 9 bases at J, with 11 bases between the two ends. Here the CDR3 reads CASSQRTDRPQHF. The DNA for the CDR3 is TGCGCCAGCAGCCAACGCACCGACAGGCCCCAGCATTTT.

The V and J genes are TRBV6-6 and TRBJ1-2, with D maybe TRBD1 (5 bases). V dropped 6 bases and J dropped 3 bases, with 11 bases sitting between them. Looked up from germline, CDR1 is MNHNY and CDR2 is SVGAGI (reference sequence). CDR3 length: 13 amino acids. CDR3: CASSIQGDYGYTF. In DNA, the CDR3 is TGTGCCAGCAGCATCCAGGGAGACTATGGCTACACCTTC.

The chain couples TRBV6-6 to TRBJ1-1; D gene ambiguous. Germline V gene data show CDR1 as MNHNY and CDR2 as SVGAGI (reference sequence). V was trimmed by 7 bases and J by 0 bases, leaving 0 bases between them. The CDR3 totals 10 residues. CDR3 region: CASMNTEAFF. The DNA of the CDR3 is TGTGCCAGCATGAACACTGAAGCTTTCTTT.

The rearrangement uses TRBV28 and TRBJ2-7, with 7 bases aligning to TRBD1. The germline V gene has CDR1 MDHEN and CDR2 SYDVKM. The V gene end was trimmed by 2 bases and the J gene end by 0 bases; junction bases not matched to a gene: 4. The CDR3 is made up of 15 amino acids. CDR3 amino acids: CASSLGTAYSYEQYF. DNA for the CDR3: TGTGCCAGCAGTTTAGGGACAGCGTACTCCTACGAGCAGTACTTC.

The J gene is TRBJ1-2, the V gene TRBV29-1; weak D call: TRBD1 (5 bases). Trimming removed 0 bases at V and 3 bases at J, with 17 bases between. Germline CDR1 is SQVTM and CDR2 is ANQGSEA. The CDR3 runs 16 residues. CDR3 sequence reads: CSVEDSLGVHDYGYTF. The CDR3 bases are TGCAGCGTTGAAGATAGCTTAGGGGTTCATGACTATGGCTACACCTTC.

The chain is built from TRBV7-9 and TRBJ2-1; no clear D gene. V was trimmed by 0 bases and J by 6 bases, leaving 3 bases between them. This CDR3 comprises 12 residues. Germline loops: CDR1 SEHNR, CDR2 FQNEAQ (reference sequence). DNA for the CDR3: TGTGCCAGCAGCTTAGCGCTCAATGAGCAGTTCTTC. It codes for CASSLALNEQFF.

This clone came up once. CDR3: CASSAESSSYNEQFF. The CDR3 DNA reads TGTGCCAGCAGCGCAGAGTCGAGCTCCTACAATGAGCAGTTCTTC. The V call is TRBV7-9, the J call TRBJ2-1, with unresolved D. Trimming shortened V by 5 bases and J by 0 bases, and 11 bases separated the two germline ends. The germline V gene has CDR1 SEHNR and CDR2 FQNEAQ (reference sequence). The CDR3 spans 15 residues.

This clone was counted at least ten times. This sequence joins TRBV19 and TRBJ1-5; D is ambiguous. V was pared by 3 bases and J by 7 bases, with 13 bases between. CDR1 LNHDA and CDR2 SQIVND come from the germline V gene (reference sequence). The CDR3 extends over 14 amino acids. For the CDR3, the DNA is TGTGCCAGTAGTATGACACCGACGGGGCAGCCCCAGCATTTT. It yields the protein CASSMTPTGQPQHF.

V usage is TRBV7-9 and J usage is TRBJ2-7; TRBD1 matches at 8 bases. V dropped 4 bases and J dropped 5; count of bases not matched to a gene: 7. CDR3 length: 14 amino acids. Per germline, CDR1 SEHNR and CDR2 FQNEAQ (reference sequence). The CDR3 sequence: CASSSGQGGNEQYF. The CDR3 DNA is TGTGCCAGCAGCTCCGGACAGGGCGGTAACGAGCAGTACTTC.